These 13 T cell receptor beta chains share one sample of origin, sequenced in a study of beta chain features in type 1 diabetes. Since all of the isolated RNA was reverse transcribed, expressed TCRB transcripts were what got sequenced. Method: immunoSEQ multiplex PCR; TCRdb's copy keeps in-frame clones and lacks some. Of 300,000 to 350,000 clones in the sample, over 7% were seen once. No cognate antigen is known for these TCRs. General study findings and limits: Moderate but significant shortening of TCRB CDR3s was recorded in all four CD4+ subsets from Type 1 diabetes patients.

Specimen: central memory CD4+ T cells from blood. The source is a man in his thirties or forties with type 1 diabetes.

The chain joins TRBV25-1 to TRBJ2-7; D is unclear. Germline V gene data show CDR1 as MGHDK and CDR2 as SYGVNS. V lost 2 bases, J lost 12 bases, and 23 bases lay in between. This CDR3 region has 15 residues. CDR3 DNA sequence: TGTGCCAGCAGTGAAGATGAACATTTTCGGCAGAAGCTGTACTTC. Protein sequence: CASSEDEHFRQKLYF.

This clone was observed at least ten times. The junction does not match germline at one end; this may be a read error. This rearrangement joins TRBV7-2 to TRBJ2-1, with no clear D. The CDR3 has 11 residues. CDR1 and CDR2 (germline): SGHTA, FQGNSA. CDR3 protein: CASSLYDEQFF. As DNA, the CDR3 is TGTGCCAGCAGCCTCTACGATGAGCAGTTCTTC.

This clone occurred many times. At the DNA level, this CDR3 is encoded by other sequences in the same sample as well. The V and J genes are TRBV7-2 and TRBJ2-7; TRBD2 agrees at 9 bases. CDR3 length equals 15 residues. The V and J ends lost 1 base and 5 bases, in that order; junction bases with no gene match: 6. The germline V gene encodes CDR1 SGHTA and CDR2 FQGNSA. This chain's CDR3 is CASSLVGSGGHEQYF. The CDR3, as DNA: TGTGCCAGCAGCTTAGTAGGAAGCGGGGGGCACGAGCAGTACTTC.

This clone occurred many times. The rearrangement uses TRBV28 and TRBJ2-1; D gene ambiguous. Trimming left V 6 bases short and J 11 bases short, with 20 bases between. Germline CDR1 and CDR2: MDHEN and SYDVKM. This CDR3 spans 14 amino acids. In DNA form, the CDR3 reads TGTGCCAGCAGCGCCCCTATCCACGCCGGTAAGCAGTTCTTC. Translated: CASSAPIHAGKQFF.

V gene TRBV9 combines with J gene TRBJ2-3; TRBD2 agrees at 8 bases. V lost 0 bases, J lost 5 bases, and 5 bases stayed unmatched. Germline CDR1 is SGDLS and CDR2 is YYNGEE. CDR3 size: 15 residues. The CDR3 is CASSVAGGVLDTQYF. CDR3 nucleotide sequence: TGTGCCAGCAGCGTAGCGGGGGGGGTTCTAGATACGCAGTATTTT.

The chain joins TRBV4-1 to TRBJ2-3; D uncertain. Trimming took 0 bases from V and 2 from J, leaving 15 bases between them. The germline gives CDR1 MGHRA, CDR2 YSYEKL. The CDR3 is 17 amino acids. The CDR3 sequence is CASSQEVTRTFTDTQYF. As DNA, the CDR3 is TGCGCCAGCAGCCAAGAGGTGACGCGCACCTTCACAGATACGCAGTATTTT.

In DNA, the CDR3 is TGTGCCAGCAGTCAGGCTAGCGGGGGCACAGATACGCAGTATTTT. It is translated as CASSQASGGTDTQYF. The chain employs TRBV6-4 and TRBJ2-3, with TRBD2 matching 9 bases. Germline lookup yields CDR1 MRHNA and CDR2 SNTAGT. J was trimmed by 1 base and V by 5 bases; bases with no gene match: 4. The CDR3 totals 15 residues.

The sample holds many counts of this clone. V gene TRBV15 combines with J gene TRBJ2-3, with 7 positions matching TRBD2. V trimming: 3 bases; J trimming: 4 bases; junction bases outside the gene matches: 7. The germline V gene encodes CDR1 LNHNV and CDR2 YYDKDF (reference sequence). The CDR3 sequence is 15 residues long. CDR3 nucleotide sequence: TGTGCCACCAGCAGCCGACTAGCCGAGGCAGATACGCAGTATTTT. This encodes CATSSRLAEADTQYF.

The chain's CDR3 is CASSPLPTGPGELFF. The CDR3 bases are TGTGCCAGCAGCCCCCTCCCTACGGGCCCCGGGGAGCTGTTTTTT. This chain joins TRBV7-9 and TRBJ2-2; D gene ambiguous. With 5 bases removed from V and 6 bases from J, the gap between germline ends came to 16 bases. Looked up from germline, CDR1 is SEHNR and CDR2 is FQNEAQ (reference sequence). This CDR3 has 15 residues.

Regarding this clone: Other DNA sequences in this specimen translate into the identical CDR3. This chain uses TRBV5-1 with TRBJ1-5; no reliable D call. This CDR3 contains 13 residues. V gave up 4 bases and J gave up 1 base, with 6 bases separating them. Germline values: CDR1 SGHRS, CDR2 YFSETQ. The CDR3 DNA sequence: TGCGCCAGCAGCGTAGACAGCAATCAGCCCCAGCATTTT. This encodes CASSVDSNQPQHF.

This clone was observed a handful of times. The chain recombines TRBV28 with TRBJ1-5; 7 positions agree with TRBD1. V trimming: 5 bases; J trimming: 6 bases; junction bases outside the gene matches: 10. The CDR3 runs 15 residues. Germline V CDR1 and CDR2: MDHEN, SYDVKM. The CDR3 is CASSGRGVLGQPQHF. In DNA, the CDR3 is TGTGCCAGCAGTGGCAGGGGGGTTCTGGGTCAGCCCCAGCATTTT. Together with reference TRBV28 and TRBJ1-5, the CDR3 gives the full variable domain: DVKVTQSSRYLVKRTGEKVFLECVQDMDHENMFWYRQDPGLGLRLIYFSYDVKMKEKGDIPEGYSVSREKKERFSLILESASTNQTSMYLCASSGRGVLGQPQHFGDGTRLSIL.

At least ten counts were recorded for this clone. Within the sample, other DNA sequences also encode this same CDR3. The rearrangement uses TRBV2 and TRBJ1-2; D is ambiguous. The germline V and J ends were trimmed by 0 bases and 2 bases, with 10 bases remaining between them. The CDR3 spans 15 residues. Germline CDR1 SNHLY, CDR2 FYNNEI. In nucleotides, the CDR3 is TGTGCCAGCAGTGAAGCTTCCGGACGCAACTATGGCTACACCTTC. It specifies CASSEASGRNYGYTF. Filled out from reference TRBV2 and TRBJ1-2, the complete variable domain reads EPEVTQTPSHQVTQMGQEVILRCVPISNHLYFYWYRQILGQKVEFLVSFYNNEISEKSEIFDDQFSVERPDGSNFTLKIRSTKLEDSAMYFCASSEASGRNYGYTFGSGTRLTVV.

The chain combines TRBV7-2 with TRBJ1-1; D ambiguous. The germline V and J ends were trimmed by 4 bases and 1 base, with 10 bases remaining between them. The CDR3 covers 14 residues. CDR1 and CDR2 from the germline V gene are SGHTA and FQGNSA. CDR3 DNA: TGTGCCAGCAGCTCCCCGACTTGGAACACTGAAGCTTTCTTT. Its protein product is CASSSPTWNTEAFF.